The present entry profiles one TCR beta chain with its context. This table comes from immunoSEQ multiplex PCR, and its TCRdb copy is limited to in-frame clones, with some not included. The sample has about 130,000 clones, around 87% seen once; the top ten hold around 3.4%. The entry originates in a study of blood T cell repertoires in COVID-19. Study-level background: Sample material is recorded as cDNA or gDNA derived from T cells, B-cell-depleted T cells, or PBMCs.

The germline V gene encodes CDR1 LGHDT and CDR2 YNNKEL (reference sequence). Trimming removed 4 bases from V and 1 base from J; junction bases left unmatched: 11. This CDR3 region has 18 residues. The sequence derives from a woman aged 55-75 years with acute or convalescent COVID-19. The rearrangement joins TRBV3-1 (or the pseudogene TRBV3-2) to TRBJ2-3; 10 bases agree with TRBD2. Sample: peripheral blood. The CDR3 nucleotides read TGTGCCAGCAGCCTGGACAGCGGGAGGGCCCTGGGCACAGATACGCAGTATTTT. It yields the protein CASSLDSGRALGTDTQYF.